The next 20 T cell receptor beta chains were all read from a single sample in a study of blood T cell repertoires in COVID-19. The table came from immunoSEQ multiplex PCR; TCRdb's copy has only in-frame clones and leaves some out. This sample has roughly 58,000 clones; roughly 80% occur once, and the top ten carry approximately 15%. The sequencing sample was made of peripheral blood. These receptors all stem from a man between 65 and 85 years old with active COVID-19.

This chain uses TRBV6-7 with TRBJ1-1, with D perhaps TRBD1 (5 bases). TRBV6-7 is sorted into the ORF group, with uncertain function. Trimming removed 6 bases from V and 3 bases from J, with 14 bases in between. The CDR3 is 14 amino acids. The CDR3 DNA reads as TGTGCCAGCAGACAGGCCCGTCGGGACACTGAAGCTTTCTTT. Protein: CASRQARRDTEAFF.

The CDR3 loop is CAIGPPLGQGVADTQYF. CDR3 bases: TGTGCCATCGGCCCCCCCCTGGGACAGGGGGTAGCAGATACGCAGTATTTT. This chain uses TRBV7-9 with TRBJ2-3; TRBD1 matches 11 bases. This CDR3 is 17 amino acids long. The germline gives CDR1 SEHNR, CDR2 FQNEAQ (reference sequence). V lost 10 bases, J lost 4 bases, and 16 bases stayed unmatched.

This clone appeared a single time. The rearrangement links TRBV9 to TRBJ2-1; 10 bases align to TRBD1. Germline trimming cut 4 bases from V and 8 bases from J; bases unmatched to any gene: 9. Germline V lookup: CDR1 SGDLS, CDR2 YYNGEE. The CDR3 runs 15 residues. The CDR3 is CASSPRTGGIDEQFF. CDR3 nucleotides: TGTGCCAGCAGCCCAAGGACAGGGGGTATAGATGAGCAGTTCTTC.

This rearrangement joins TRBV11-2 to TRBJ2-1; 7 positions match TRBD2. Germline-derived CDR1 and CDR2 are SGHAT and FQNNGV. This CDR3 has 12 amino acids. The junction had 5 bases not matched to a gene; V was cut back by 0 bases and J by 15 bases. CDR3 nucleotide sequence: TGTGCCAGCAGCTTAGATAGGACTAGGTCGTTCTTC. It is translated as CASSLDRTRSFF.

The gene calls are TRBV5-5 and TRBJ1-5; D is perhaps TRBD1 (6 bases). The germline V gene has CDR1 SGHKS and CDR2 YYEKEE (reference sequence). Deletions cut 0 bases from V and 3 bases from J, with 10 bases between. This CDR3 region has 15 residues. The CDR3 reads CASSLEAGDNQPQHF. The CDR3 coding sequence is TGTGCCAGCAGCTTGGAGGCAGGGGACAATCAGCCCCAGCATTTT.

Notes on this clone: Other DNA sequences from this sample encode an identical CDR3 as well. This chain connects TRBV28 to TRBJ1-5; D is unclear. The V end lost 3 bases, the J end lost 6 bases, and 6 bases lay between the germline ends. This CDR3 is built from 12 residues. Germline loops: CDR1 MDHEN, CDR2 SYDVKM. In DNA form, the CDR3 reads TGTGCCAGCAGTTTTTCGGGTCAGCCCCAGCATTTT. This codes for CASSFSGQPQHF. The full variable domain, with the rest looked up from reference TRBV28 and TRBJ1-5, is DVKVTQSSRYLVKRTGEKVFLECVQDMDHENMFWYRQDPGLGLRLIYFSYDVKMKEKGDIPEGYSVSREKKERFSLILESASTNQTSMYLCASSFSGQPQHFGDGTRLSIL.

In this sample, this clone turned up once. This rearrangement joins TRBV9 to TRBJ2-5; 9 nucleotides line up with TRBD2. V lost 3 bases to trimming and J lost 5 bases; unmatched junction nucleotides: 11. CDR1 SGDLS and CDR2 YYNGEE come from the germline V gene. The CDR3 is 16 residues long. CDR3 sequence (DNA): TGTGCCAGCAGCGGGGGAATAGCGGGAGAAAGGGAGACCCAGTACTTC. Amino acid sequence: CASSGGIAGERETQYF. The whole variable domain, filled in from reference TRBV9 and TRBJ2-5, reads DSGVTQTPKHLITATGQRVTLRCSPRSGDLSVYWYQQSLDQGLQFLIQYYNGEERAKGNILERFSAQQFPDLHSELNLSSLELGDSALYFCASSGGIAGERETQYFGPGTRLLVL.

The CDR3 loop is CASRGSRTAGELFF. The DNA of the CDR3 is TGTGCCAGCCGAGGGTCACGAACTGCCGGGGAGCTGTTTTTT. The V call is TRBV6-5, the J call TRBJ2-2; a possible D gene is TRBD2 (5 bases). The CDR3 is 14 amino acids. Trimming took off 8 bases at V and 6 bases at J, with 16 bases between the two ends. The V gene's germline CDR1 is MNHEY and CDR2 SVGAGI.

V is TRBV4-1 and J is TRBJ2-2, with 7 bases aligning to TRBD1. This CDR3 region has 16 residues. Germline CDR1 is MGHRA and CDR2 is YSYEKL. V trimming: 5 bases; J trimming: 0 bases; junction bases outside the gene matches: 6. The CDR3 loop reads CASSSQGTSNTGELFF. The CDR3 coding sequence is TGCGCCAGCAGCTCACAGGGGACCTCGAACACCGGGGAGCTGTTTTTT.

The V gene is TRBV5-1, the J gene TRBJ2-1, with TRBD2 matching 13 bases. The CDR3 loop spans 16 amino acids. J was trimmed by 8 bases and V by 4 bases; bases with no gene match: 9. In germline, CDR1 is SGHRS, CDR2 YFSETQ. The CDR3 region has the DNA TGCGCCAGCAGCGCCGGGACTAGCGGGATGTCCCATGAGCAGTTCTTC. Its protein is CASSAGTSGMSHEQFF.

The chain links TRBV7-6 to TRBJ1-5; TRBD1 matches 7 bases. Germline CDR1 is SGHVS and CDR2 is FNYEAQ. The J segment lost 0 bases and the V segment lost 6 bases, leaving 5 bases of the junction unmatched. The CDR3 is made up of 15 amino acids. The CDR3, as DNA: TGTGCCAGCAGTCTTCAGGGGGATAGCAATCAGCCCCAGCATTTT. It translates to CASSLQGDSNQPQHF.

J is TRBJ2-1 and V is TRBV3-1 (or the pseudogene TRBV3-2); TRBD2 matches at 10 bases. CDR1 and CDR2 (germline): LGHDT, YNNKEL (reference sequence). This CDR3 has 18 residues. Trimming took 0 bases from V and 5 from J; bases not matched to a gene: 10. The CDR3 region has the DNA TGTGCCAGCAGCCAAGACATTTTTGGGACTAGCGTTAACAATGAGCAGTTCTTC. Protein product: CASSQDIFGTSVNNEQFF.

CDR3 region: CASSTSGMGEQYF. DNA for the CDR3: TGTGCCAGCAGCACTAGCGGGATGGGAGAGCAGTACTTC. This chain joins TRBV5-6 and TRBJ2-7; 10 nucleotides align to TRBD2. The V gene end was trimmed by 4 bases and the J gene end by 7 bases; junction bases not matched to a gene: 5. In germline, CDR1 is SGHDT, CDR2 YYEEEE. CDR3 length: 13 amino acids.

The V and J genes are TRBV2 and TRBJ2-5; D unresolved. The CDR3 length is 15 residues. Germline V gene sequence: CDR1 SNHLY, CDR2 FYNNEI. The V and J ends lost 0 bases and 4 bases respectively, with 12 bases between them. The CDR3 here is CASSEATVPPETQYF. The CDR3 DNA is TGTGCCAGCAGTGAAGCAACGGTCCCCCCAGAGACCCAGTACTTC.

The V gene is TRBV25-1, the J gene TRBJ2-2; D is perhaps TRBD2 (5 bases). Trimming cost V 2 bases and J 5 bases, with 12 bases left between them. CDR3 length: 15 residues. Germline CDR1 is MGHDK and CDR2 is SYGVNS. The CDR3 DNA reads as TGTGCCAGCAGTGAAAGTCGGACTCAAACCGGGGAGCTGTTTTTT. Residues: CASSESRTQTGELFF.

Concerning this clone itself: This sample includes further DNA sequences coding for the same CDR3. The J gene is TRBJ2-7, the V gene TRBV7-3; 8 nucleotides agree with TRBD2. The CDR3 spans 15 residues. Germline CDR1 SGHTA, CDR2 FQGTGA. J lost 5 bases, V lost 5 bases, and 11 bases had no gene match. DNA of the CDR3: TGTGCCAGCAGCGGAGGGCGGGGGGCACTGGACGAGCAGTACTTC. Amino acid sequence: CASSGGRGALDEQYF.

V and J are TRBV7-3 and TRBJ2-7; 9 bases map to TRBD1. The CDR3 sequence is 17 residues long. Per the germline V gene, CDR1 is SGHTA and CDR2 is FQGTGA. Trimming cost V 0 bases and J 2 bases; bases outside gene matches: 8. Here the CDR3 DNA reads TGTGCCAGCAGCTTAACGGGGGTGACAGGGGGAGCCTACGAGCAGTACTTC. Translation gives CASSLTGVTGGAYEQYF.

The count of this clone is one. CDR3 residues: CASSLDGQGLYGYTF. DNA for the CDR3: TGTGCCAGCAGCTTAGACGGTCAGGGGCTCTATGGCTACACCTTC. The chain carries TRBV7-8 and TRBJ1-2; a possible D gene is TRBD1 (6 bases). Germline CDR1 and CDR2: SGHVS and FQNEAQ. The CDR3 is 15 amino acids. V lost 1 base, J lost 4 bases, and 13 bases lay in between. Based on the CDR3 plus reference TRBV7-8 and TRBJ1-2, the full variable domain is GAGVSQSPRYKVAKRGQDVALRCDPISGHVSLFWYQQALGQGPEFLTYFQNEAQLDKSGLPSDRFFAERPEGSVSTLKIQRTQQEDSAVYLCASSLDGQGLYGYTFGSGTRLTVV.

The gene calls are TRBV2 and TRBJ1-2; the D is unclear. CDR3 size: 12 residues. V was pared by 6 bases and J by 6 bases, with 11 bases between. Germline V gene sequence: CDR1 SNHLY, CDR2 FYNNEI. This chain's CDR3 is CASRTDQDGYTF. The DNA of the CDR3 is TGTGCCAGCAGAACAGACCAGGATGGCTACACCTTC.

The genes are TRBV7-9 and TRBJ2-3; D uncertain. The CDR3 is 12 residues long. V was trimmed by 4 bases and J by 4 bases, leaving 6 bases between them. Germline V gives CDR1 SEHNR, CDR2 FQNEAQ (reference sequence). CDR3 sequence reads: CASSSRPDTQYF. As DNA, the CDR3 is TGTGCCAGCAGCTCTAGACCAGATACGCAGTATTTT. Based on the CDR3 plus reference TRBV7-9 and TRBJ2-3, the full variable domain is DTGVSQNPRHKITKRGQNVTFRCDPISEHNRLYWYRQTLGQGPEFLTYFQNEAQLEKSRLLSDRFSAERPKGSFSTLEIQRTEQGDSAMYLCASSSRPDTQYFGPGTRLTVL.